This T cell receptor beta chain originates from a study of blood T cell repertoires in COVID-19. Study background: Samples of COVID-19 (acute and convalescent) were obtained from the United States, Italy and Spain. In each case, the material was cDNA or gDNA derived from T cells, B-cell-depleted T cells, or PBMCs.

Germline-derived CDR1 and CDR2 are SGHRS and YFSETQ. The CDR3 has 19 amino acids. Unmatched junction bases numbered 17, after V lost 4 bases and J lost 2 bases. In the study's own analysis: Reference gene primer amplification gave nucleated cell count estimates. Sequencing was performed with immunoSEQ multiplex PCR; in TCRdb, only in-frame clones are kept and a portion is missing. V and J calls and clone size come straight from that table; D and trimming were deduced from the DNA. The sample comprises 150,000 to 200,000 clones, around 79% of which are singletons, and approximately 5.9% rests with the top ten. The Seattle site enrolled patients during active infection and followed them longitudinally.

The clonotype comes from a woman in her thirties or forties with COVID-19, enrolled during active disease. This sequence joins TRBV5-1 and TRBJ2-3; the match to TRBD1 covers 9 bases. What was sequenced was peripheral blood. The CDR3 protein is CASSRGQGARGRITDTQYF. CDR3 sequence (DNA): TGCGCCAGCAGCCGGGGACAGGGAGCGCGGGGGCGAATCACAGATACGCAGTATTTT.